This TCR beta chain was observed in a study of T cell clonotyping in hematopoietic cell transplantation (dated by TCRdb to the early 2020s). With regard to the full study: A total of over 130 blood samples were gathered in the study from a few dozen consecutive transplant recipients along with their related donors. Recruitment of patients ran from late 2015 to January 2017, and follow-up continued until late 2020 or until death.

With respect to this clone: Its target antigen remains unknown. The sample holds no much larger clone one base away, and base qualities are not on file.

The CDR3, from cysteine to phenylalanine, totals 16 residues. Only the CDR3 part of the read is kept: 48 bases, read in frame from the first base. The germline V gene (reference sequence) sets CDR1 to GTSNPN and CDR2 to SVGIG. Deletion took 2 bases off V and 3 bases off J, with a span of 14 bases between the germline ends. What the study reported, not specific to this receptor: Sample size was limited, and cells were not sorted, so CD4 and CD8 repertoire contributions could not be separated. Overlap with donor repertoires was found for only a small fraction of recipient repertoires, with over 97% found to appear de novo at the given depth. Donor and pretransplant recipient Inverse Simpson Index values predicted broader posttransplant TCR repertoire diversity. After transplant, TCR diversity in recipients dropped, and pathologically expanded clonotypes increased progressively from day 30 to day 180.

The immunoSEQ assay, a bias-controlled multiplex PCR using V- and J-specific primers, was used to amplify TCR beta CDR3 regions from genomic DNA. A proprietary barcode and Illumina adapter sequences were added to the CDR3 amplicons in a second PCR step. An Illumina MiSeq instrument was used to sequence the CDR3 libraries. Turning to the authors' computational methods: Export and quality control were done with immunoSEQ Analyzer 3.0, while downstream analyses used R Bioconductor and Immunarch. Only productive rearrangements within the normalized downsampled data set were used in the calculation of repertoire metrics. In the normalized cohort, a clonotype counted as pathologically expanded if the clonotype was larger than 5 templates. The Inverse Simpson Index served as the measure of repertoire diversity. The non-normalized data set was used for CMV-specificity analyses so that all clonotypes could be captured. Imported from immuneACCESS, the table was reduced by TCRdb to in-frame sequences with V and J called. These copies leave out some clones; in studies compared against another copy, an unresolved V gene accounts for under half, and the cause of the remainder is not known. V and J calls and clone size are as listed in that table; D and trimming were resolved from the DNA. Across this sample there are some 7,000 clones, with nearly 99% seen only once. Clones ranked in the top ten supply roughly 0.64% of the sample.

The sample's time point label, in plain terms: 30 days after allo-HCT. Blood from recipients was drawn about 28 days before transplant and again at days 30, 100 and 180 after transplant. Using Nuclei Lysis Solution, genomic DNA was extracted from unfractionated peripheral blood mononuclear cells that were either fresh or cryopreserved. This clonotype was sampled from a male patient between 55 and 70 years old who had an allogeneic stem cell transplant from a related donor, so the T cells may come from the graft donor. Some clones in this sample may be carry-over from other donors' samples. Sequenced here: PBMCs, sampled 30 days after allogeneic stem cell transplant. Recombination joined TRBV30 with TRBJ1-6; TRBD1 is possibly the D segment (5 matching bases). The CDR3 protein sequence reads: CAWSMPGAGYNSPLHF. The nucleotide sequence is TGTGCCTGGAGTATGCCCGGGGCGGGCTATAATTCACCCCTCCACTTT.